One and the same sample provided the 19 T cell receptor beta chains below, sequenced in a study of blood T cell repertoires in COVID-19. TCRdb keeps only in-frame clones here, not all; method: immunoSEQ multiplex PCR. The table includes approximately 65,000 clones, approximately 78% detected once. The sequenced sample was peripheral blood. The receptors were sampled from an elderly man with acute or convalescent COVID-19.

As concerns this clone: A read error may account for a junction end that differs from germline. This chain connects TRBV28 to TRBJ2-1, with 9 bases matching TRBD2. The germline CDR1 and CDR2 sequences are MDHEN and SYDVKM. The CDR3 is 15 amino acids. CDR3: CAGSLAGEGYNEQFF. CDR3 nucleotide sequence: TGTGCCGGCAGTTTAGCGGGAGAGGGGTACAATGAGCAGTTCTTC.

CDR3 nucleotide sequence: TGTGCCAGCAGCCAAGGGTCGGACAGGAACACCGGGGAGCTGTTTTTT. Translation: CASSQGSDRNTGELFF. The chain has TRBV3-1 (or the pseudogene TRBV3-2) and TRBJ2-2; TRBD1 might be the D (6 bases). This CDR3 contains 16 residues. The germline V gene has CDR1 LGHDT and CDR2 YNNKEL (reference sequence). Trimming pared 1 base from V and 1 base from J, leaving 10 bases between.

The chain combines TRBV5-4 with TRBJ2-2, with D possibly being TRBD1 (6 bases). There are 16 residues in the CDR3. The germline V gene encodes CDR1 SGHNT and CDR2 YYREEE (reference sequence). The germline V and J ends were trimmed by 0 bases and 0 bases, with 9 bases remaining between them. Written as DNA, the CDR3 is TGTGCCAGCAGCTTGGGAGGGACACCGAACACCGGGGAGCTGTTTTTT. Translation gives CASSLGGTPNTGELFF.

This clone is categorized as medium-sized (0.01 to 0.1%). The V and J genes are TRBV10-3 and TRBJ1-2; maybe TRBD1 (6 bases). Germline V CDR1 and CDR2: ENHRY, SYGVKD. Trimming cost V 6 bases and J 8 bases, with 16 bases left between them. This CDR3 spans 13 amino acids. CDR3 loop: CAIRGEWGTGYTF. DNA for the CDR3: TGTGCCATCAGGGGAGAGTGGGGGACAGGCTACACCTTC.

The V gene is TRBV3-1 (or the pseudogene TRBV3-2), the J gene TRBJ2-5; no clear D. The CDR3 covers 14 residues. The V end lost 4 bases, the J end lost 5 bases, and 14 bases lay between the germline ends. Germline values: CDR1 LGHDT, CDR2 YNNKEL (reference sequence). The CDR3 sequence is CASSPGWKRETQYF. The CDR3 DNA reads TGTGCCAGCAGCCCCGGCTGGAAGAGGGAGACCCAGTACTTC.

The chain links TRBV28 to TRBJ1-6; D remains ambiguous. The CDR3 has 14 residues. The V end lost 6 bases, the J end lost 7 bases, and 13 bases lay between the germline ends. In germline, CDR1 is MDHEN, CDR2 SYDVKM. CDR3 sequence: CASRITRSNSPLHF. The CDR3 DNA is TGTGCCAGCAGGATAACGCGATCAAATTCACCCCTCCACTTT.

This sequence joins TRBV7-2 and TRBJ2-1, with 11 bases identical to TRBD2. J was trimmed by 10 bases and V by 6 bases; bases with no gene match: 5. CDR3 length: 13 residues. Germline assignment: CDR1 SGHTA and CDR2 FQGNSA. The CDR3 sequence: CASSLAGGREQFF. CDR3 nucleotides: TGTGCCAGCAGTCTAGCGGGAGGACGAGAGCAGTTCTTC. The full variable domain, in which reference TRBV7-2 and TRBJ2-1 provide the parts outside the CDR3, is GAGVSQSPSNKVTEKGKDVELRCDPISGHTALYWYRQSLGQGLEFLIYFQGNSAPDKSGLPSDRFSAERTGGSVSTLTIQRTQQEDSAVYLCASSLAGGREQFFGPGTRLTVL.

This sequence joins TRBV19 and TRBJ1-5, with 7 bases aligning to TRBD1. The germline V gene has CDR1 LNHDA and CDR2 SQIVND (reference sequence). After removal of 8 bases from V and 4 bases from J, the junction contained 5 bases not matched to a gene. The CDR3 sequence is 13 residues long. In DNA form, the CDR3 reads TGTGCCAGTGAGGGCAGGGGGAATCAGCCCCAGCATTTT. Amino acid sequence: CASEGRGNQPQHF.

Only a few counts were recorded for this clone. The chain is built from TRBV19 and TRBJ2-5; perhaps TRBD2 as D (6 bases). In germline, CDR1 is LNHDA, CDR2 SQIVND (reference sequence). The CDR3 sequence is 14 residues long. Trimming removed 1 base at V and 8 bases at J, with 14 bases between. The CDR3 coding sequence is TGTGCCAGTAGTATAGGGCGACTAGTCGGCACCCAGTACTTC. Residues: CASSIGRLVGTQYF.

Details on this clone: One junction end disagrees with the germline gene, perhaps due to a read error. The V call is TRBV7-7, the J call TRBJ2-7, with 9 bases lining up with TRBD1. Germline CDR1 is SSHAT and CDR2 is FNYEAQ (reference sequence). The CDR3 length is 14 residues. The CDR3 region is CASSPSTGGYEQYF. The CDR3 DNA sequence: TGTGCTAGCAGCCCCTCGACAGGGGGCTACGAGCAGTACTTC.

The chain uses TRBV29-1 and TRBJ2-1, with TRBD2 matching 7 bases. Germline assignment: CDR1 SQVTM and CDR2 ANQGSEA. J gave up 4 bases and V 4 bases, and 7 bases lay outside the gene matches. There are 14 residues in the CDR3. CDR3 DNA sequence: TGCAGCGTTGTAATCGGGACTATTTACAATGAGCAGTTCTTC. Translating it yields CSVVIGTIYNEQFF.

Written as DNA, the CDR3 is TGTGCCAGCAGTGACCCAGGGGGCGGCTACACCTTC. This encodes CASSDPGGGYTF. The genes are TRBV2 and TRBJ1-2, with TRBD1 matching over 8 bases. CDR3 length: 12 amino acids. Germline CDR1 is SNHLY and CDR2 is FYNNEI. Trimming removed 3 bases from V and 8 bases from J; junction bases left unmatched: 2.

This clone is a singleton in its sample. V is TRBV6-5 and J is TRBJ2-1; the D gene is possibly TRBD1 (5 bases). V was pared by 6 bases and J by 4 bases, with 13 bases between. Germline values: CDR1 MNHEY, CDR2 SVGAGI. The CDR3 spans 14 residues. The CDR3 DNA follows: TGTGCCAGCAGCACCACGAACAGGTACAATGAGCAGTTCTTC. Its translation is CASSTTNRYNEQFF.

The V call is TRBV15, the J call TRBJ1-5; perhaps TRBD1 as D (5 bases). Between the trimmed V and J ends, which lost 2 bases and 0 bases, there was a span of 8 bases. Germline assignment: CDR1 LNHNV and CDR2 YYDKDF (reference sequence). The CDR3 length is 15 residues. The CDR3 bases are TGTGCCACCAGCAGAATGGGGGGTAGCAATCAGCCCCAGCATTTT. Protein: CATSRMGGSNQPQHF.

The rearrangement joins TRBV4-3 to TRBJ1-4; no clear D. V gave up 0 bases and J gave up 8 bases, with 16 bases separating them. The CDR3 runs to 16 residues. CDR1 and CDR2 from the germline V gene are LGHNA and YSLEER. The CDR3 spells CASSQEYIAQIEKLFF. Written as DNA, the CDR3 is TGCGCCAGCAGCCAAGAATATATAGCCCAGATCGAAAAACTGTTTTTT.

J is TRBJ1-1 and V is TRBV12-3 or TRBV12-4, with D unresolved. V lost 3 bases to trimming and J lost 0 bases, with 5 bases between them. The CDR3 consists of 13 residues. The CDR3 protein is CASSLSMNTEAFF. The DNA for the CDR3 is TGTGCCAGCAGTTTGTCTATGAACACTGAAGCTTTCTTT.

This clone appeared once. The rearrangement links TRBV7-3 to TRBJ2-3, with a possible D match to TRBD1 (5 bases). The V and J ends lost 5 bases and 0 bases respectively, with 12 bases between them. The germline V gene encodes CDR1 SGHTA and CDR2 FQGTGA. The CDR3 loop spans 15 amino acids. The CDR3 loop is CASSVGAPSTDTQYF. CDR3 DNA sequence: TGTGCCAGCAGCGTTGGGGCCCCTAGCACAGATACGCAGTATTTT. The whole variable domain, filled in from reference TRBV7-3 and TRBJ2-3, reads GAGVSQTPSNKVTEKGKYVELRCDPISGHTALYWYRQSLGQGPEFLIYFQGTGAADDSGLPNDRFFAVRPEGSVSTLKIQRTERGDSAVYLCASSVGAPSTDTQYFGPGTRLTVL.

The sample holds a few counts of this clone. The V gene is TRBV5-1, the J gene TRBJ2-7; D may be TRBD2 (6 bases). CDR3 length: 14 amino acids. V was shortened by 4 bases and J by 5 bases, with 16 bases between the two germline ends. Germline values: CDR1 SGHRS, CDR2 YFSETQ. CDR3 DNA sequence: TGCGCCAGCAGCCCCGGAACGGGGGAGAACGAGCAGTACTTC. It is translated as CASSPGTGENEQYF. The full variable domain, with the rest looked up from reference TRBV5-1 and TRBJ2-7, is KAGVTQTPRYLIKTRGQQVTLSCSPISGHRSVSWYQQTPGQGLQFLFEYFSETQRNKGNFPGRFSGRQFSNSRSEMNVSTLELGDSALYLCASSPGTGENEQYFGPGTRLTVT.

The chain has TRBV18 and TRBJ1-1; 11 bases fit TRBD1. V shed 1 base and J 1 base; nucleotides not matched to a gene: 2. This CDR3 comprises 16 residues. Germline loops: CDR1 KGHSH, CDR2 LQKENI. CDR3 sequence (DNA): TGTGCCAGCTCACCACGGACAGGGGGCGAGAACACTGAAGCTTTCTTT. This gives the protein CASSPRTGGENTEAFF. The full variable domain, its missing parts supplied by reference TRBV18 and TRBJ1-1, is NAGVMQNPRHLVRRRGQEARLRCSPMKGHSHVYWYRQLPEEGLKFMVYLQKENIIDESGMPKERFSAEFPKEGPSILRIQQVVRGDSAAYFCASSPRTGGENTEAFFGQGTRLTVV.